This T cell receptor beta chain is drawn from a study of T cell responses to AZD1222 COVID-19 vaccine. This clone has only a few counts. Its antigen is unidentified. This table comes from immunoSEQ multiplex PCR, and its TCRdb copy is limited to in-frame clones, with some not included. The sample yields 85,000 to 120,000 clones, 75% to 90% seen once. This CDR3 spans 14 amino acids. Looked up from germline, CDR1 is SQVTM and CDR2 is ANQGSEA. Trimming cost V 1 base and J 0 bases, with 9 bases left between them. General study findings and limits: Among the donors, most were white British and more were female, and clonal diversity was possibly underestimated.

This TCR was recovered from an adult in good health. This specimen consisted of peripheral blood, obtained on day 0 of AZD1222 vaccination. The J gene is TRBJ1-1, the V gene TRBV29-1; D remains unclear. This CDR3 reads CSVEGRMVNTEAFF. The CDR3 DNA is TGCAGCGTTGAAGGGAGGATGGTGAACACTGAAGCTTTCTTT.